Below, 22 T cell receptor beta chains from the same sample are listed, as sequenced in a study of cytomegalovirus exposure and HLA in healthy donors. The study ran its PCR with 60 Vbeta and 13 Jbeta primers. Using immunoSEQ multiplex PCR, the repertoire was profiled, and TCRdb retains in-frame clones only, with some absent. The sample lists about 130,000 clones, approximately 80% occurring once. The sequenced sample consisted of PBMCs. Receptors originate from a man between 40 and 49 years old in good health and CMV-seronegative.

V is TRBV18 and J is TRBJ1-1, with 7 positions matching TRBD1. Germline assignment: CDR1 KGHSH and CDR2 LQKENI. V shed 5 bases and J 3 bases; nucleotides not matched to a gene: 6. The CDR3 is 14 residues long. CDR3 residues: CASSSRGSDTEAFF. The CDR3 region has the DNA TGTGCCAGCTCATCCAGGGGGAGTGACACTGAAGCTTTCTTT.

The chain has TRBV7-6 and TRBJ2-1; D gene uncertain. This CDR3 is 15 amino acids long. Germline assignment: CDR1 SGHVS and CDR2 FNYEAQ. Trimming pared 5 bases from V and 1 base from J, leaving 12 bases between. CDR3 sequence: CASSPRFTSYNEQFF. CDR3 nucleotide sequence: TGTGCCAGCAGCCCCAGGTTTACTTCCTACAATGAGCAGTTCTTC.

This clone was found a few times. The J gene is TRBJ1-4, the V gene TRBV25-1; 8 bases line up with TRBD1. Germline lookup yields CDR1 MGHDK and CDR2 SYGVNS. The CDR3 loop spans 13 amino acids. Trimming took 6 bases from V and 8 from J; bases not matched to a gene: 5. The CDR3 bases are TGTGCCAGCAGGGGACAGGATGGAGAAAAACTGTTTTTT. This sequence encodes CASRGQDGEKLFF.

V is TRBV20-1 and J is TRBJ1-2, with 7 bases lining up with TRBD1. The germline CDR1 and CDR2 sequences are DFQATT and SNEGSKA (reference sequence). The length of the CDR3 is 11 residues. CDR3 coding DNA: TGCAGCGGACAGGATAACTATGGCTACACCTTC. Residues: CSGQDNYGYTF.

The rearrangement links TRBV28 to TRBJ1-2, with unresolved D. Trimming stripped 4 bases from V and 10 bases from J, with 13 bases between. The CDR3 runs to 12 residues. In germline, CDR1 is MDHEN, CDR2 SYDVKM. CDR3 in amino acids: CASSSPRGVYTF. CDR3 bases: TGTGCCAGCAGTTCACCCCGCGGGGTCTACACCTTC.

A remark on this clone: In the same sample, other DNA sequences code for this CDR3. V is TRBV5-1 and J is TRBJ2-3; possible D gene TRBD2, 5 bases. V shed 1 base and J shed 0 bases, with 12 bases lying between them. There are 16 residues in the CDR3. Germline assignment: CDR1 SGHRS and CDR2 YFSETQ. The CDR3 nucleotides are TGCGCCAGCAGCTTGAGAGGCGGCGGGAGCACAGATACGCAGTATTTT. Protein product: CASSLRGGGSTDTQYF.

The chain carries TRBV5-1 and TRBJ1-2; D perhaps matches TRBD1 (5 bases). Germline V gene data show CDR1 as SGHRS and CDR2 as YFSETQ. The V end was cut by 6 bases, the J end by 1 base, with 10 bases between. The CDR3 loop spans 13 amino acids. DNA of the CDR3: TGCGCCAGCATGGGGGAGGTTAACTATGGCTACACCTTC. Its translation: CASMGEVNYGYTF.

The chain combines TRBV29-1 with TRBJ2-4, with 7 bases aligning to TRBD1. The CDR3 extends over 13 amino acids. Losses at the gene ends were 5 bases for V and 5 bases for J; bases not matched to a gene: 6. The germline V gene has CDR1 SQVTM and CDR2 ANQGSEA. The CDR3 region has the DNA TGCAGCGTTAACCGACAGGGCGAAAACATTCAGTACTTC. It codes for CSVNRQGENIQYF. Drawing the rest from reference TRBV29-1 and TRBJ2-4, the complete variable domain is SAVISQKPSRDICQRGTSLTIQCQVDSQVTMMFWYRQQPGQSLTLIATANQGSEATYESGFVIDKFPISRPNLTFSTLTVSNMSPEDSSIYLCSVNRQGENIQYFGAGTRLSVL.

This clone has more than one count but fewer than ten. This sequence joins TRBV14 and TRBJ1-1; D is undetermined. The CDR3 length is 14 residues. The germline CDR1 and CDR2 sequences are SGHDN and FVKESK. Trimming removed 6 bases at V and 3 bases at J, with 14 bases between. CDR3 amino acids: CASSTTPTHTEAFF. In nucleotides, the CDR3 is TGTGCCAGCAGTACCACGCCAACTCACACTGAAGCTTTCTTT.

In this sample, this clone turned up once. V gene TRBV28 combines with J gene TRBJ2-3; 8 bases map to TRBD2. The CDR3 is 13 residues long. With V trimmed by 7 bases and J by 5 bases, 5 bases remained unmatched. Germline values: CDR1 MDHEN, CDR2 SYDVKM. The CDR3 DNA reads TGTGCCAGCACCCCCAGCGGGGGAGATACGCAGTATTTT. Its protein product is CASTPSGGDTQYF.

Comment on this clone: The same CDR3 also results from other DNA sequences found in this sample. The gene calls are TRBV28 and TRBJ1-1, with no clear D. Germline V gene sequence: CDR1 MDHEN, CDR2 SYDVKM. The CDR3 length is 13 residues. Trimming stripped 5 bases from V and 5 bases from J, with 12 bases between. CDR3 DNA: TGTGCCAGCAGTCCCCCGGGAGGGACTGAAGCTTTCTTT. Translation gives CASSPPGGTEAFF.

The V and J genes are TRBV19 and TRBJ2-7; 10 bases agree with TRBD1. V was clipped by 6 bases and J by 0 bases; unmatched bases: 5. CDR1 is LNHDA, CDR2 SQIVND, per germline (reference sequence). This CDR3 spans 15 amino acids. The CDR3 sequence is CASRLGQGNSYEQYF. The DNA for the CDR3 is TGTGCCAGTAGACTGGGACAGGGGAACTCCTACGAGCAGTACTTC.

CDR3 amino acids: CASSLDRDRTKSGRVTGELFF. The CDR3 coding sequence is TGTGCCAGCAGTTTAGATCGGGACAGGACGAAGAGCGGGAGGGTTACCGGGGAGCTGTTTTTT. The chain employs TRBV27 and TRBJ2-2, with 10 bases fitting TRBD2. Trimming took 2 bases from V and 5 from J; bases not matched to a gene: 20. The CDR3 sequence is 21 residues long. Germline CDR1 reads MNHEY; CDR2 reads SMNVEV (reference sequence).

The chain is built from TRBV5-5 and TRBJ2-7, with 12 nucleotides matching TRBD2. The V and J ends lost 0 bases and 6 bases, in that order; junction bases with no gene match: 4. CDR3 length: 15 residues. Germline CDR1 is SGHKS and CDR2 is YYEKEE (reference sequence). CDR3 coding DNA: TGTGCCAGCAGCTTGGGGACTAGCGGGGATTCCGAGCAGTACTTC. Translation gives CASSLGTSGDSEQYF.

This sequence joins TRBV18 and TRBJ2-6; TRBD1 aligns across 8 bases. V lost 2 bases and J lost 0; bases outside the gene matches: 6. CDR3 length equals 18 residues. Germline CDR1 reads KGHSH; CDR2 reads LQKENI. The CDR3 is CASSPGTGLLSGANVLTF. For the CDR3, the DNA is TGTGCCAGCTCACCAGGGACAGGACTACTCTCTGGGGCCAACGTCCTGACTTTC.

The genes are TRBV6-6 and TRBJ1-1; no clear D gene. The CDR3 totals 15 residues. V shed 0 bases and J shed 0 bases, with 8 bases lying between them. CDR1 MNHNY and CDR2 SVGAGI come from the germline V gene (reference sequence). CDR3 coding DNA: TGTGCCAGCAGTTACTCGATCGGGATGAACACTGAAGCTTTCTTT. Translation: CASSYSIGMNTEAFF.

The chain is built from TRBV28 and TRBJ1-3; TRBD1 is a possible D gene (5 bases). This CDR3 has 14 amino acids. CDR1 and CDR2 (germline): MDHEN, SYDVKM. Trimming stripped 3 bases from V and 4 bases from J, with 10 bases between. CDR3 protein: CASSFRAGGNTIYF. The CDR3 nucleotides are TGTGCCAGCAGTTTTCGGGCAGGGGGAAACACCATATATTTT.

The genes are TRBV19 and TRBJ2-5; 8 bases align to TRBD1. Germline CDR1 is LNHDA and CDR2 is SQIVND (reference sequence). This CDR3 region has 14 residues. With V trimmed by 5 bases and J by 5 bases, 7 bases remained unmatched. The chain's CDR3 is CASSPRQGHETQYF. CDR3 nucleotide sequence: TGTGCCAGTAGTCCGAGACAGGGGCATGAGACCCAGTACTTC. Together with reference TRBV19 and TRBJ2-5, the CDR3 gives the full variable domain: DGGITQSPKYLFRKEGQNVTLSCEQNLNHDAMYWYRQDPGQGLRLIYYSQIVNDFQKGDIAEGYSVSREKKESFPLTVTSAQKNPTAFYLCASSPRQGHETQYFGPGTRLLVL.

The chain joins TRBV2 to TRBJ1-4, with D unresolved. The CDR3 runs 14 residues. Trimming cost V 6 bases and J 8 bases, with 16 bases left between them. Looked up from germline, CDR1 is SNHLY and CDR2 is FYNNEI. CDR3 residues: CASRSTRSGEKLFF. The CDR3 coding sequence is TGTGCCAGCAGATCGACACGCTCCGGAGAAAAACTGTTTTTT.

The rearrangement links TRBV7-9 to TRBJ1-1; D remains unclear. The CDR3 sequence is 14 residues long. CDR1 and CDR2 (germline): SEHNR, FQNEAQ (reference sequence). With 1 base removed from V and 1 base from J, the gap between germline ends came to 7 bases. CDR3 in amino acids: CASSLGQANTEAFF. CDR3 sequence (DNA): TGTGCCAGCAGCTTAGGCCAGGCGAACACTGAAGCTTTCTTT.

The chain couples TRBV5-8 to TRBJ2-7; maybe TRBD1 (6 bases). Per germline, CDR1 SGHTS and CDR2 YDEGEE. The CDR3 covers 17 residues. Trimming took 4 bases from V and 0 from J, leaving 20 bases between them. CDR3 region: CASSLLIQGILSYEQYF. For the CDR3, the DNA is TGTGCCAGCAGCCTACTGATCCAGGGGATCCTCTCCTACGAGCAGTACTTC.

The chain couples TRBV6-5 to TRBJ2-7, with D uncertain. This CDR3 has 13 amino acids. Per germline, CDR1 MNHEY and CDR2 SVGAGI. Trimming cost V 0 bases and J 2 bases, with 5 bases left between them. CDR3 region: CASSYSVAYEQYF. DNA of the CDR3: TGTGCCAGCAGTTACTCGGTAGCCTACGAGCAGTACTTC.